This record looks at one T cell receptor (beta chain) sequence and its context. Original data processing: Cell counts per sample came from amplifying reference gene primers. Sequencing was performed with immunoSEQ multiplex PCR; in TCRdb, only in-frame clones are kept and a portion is missing. Clone size and V and J calls were adopted from that table, with D and trimming inferred from the DNA. The sample has about 250,000 clones; approximately 86% are singletons. Germline loops: CDR1 LGHNA, CDR2 YSLEER. CDR3 size: 15 residues. V gave up 0 bases and J gave up 1 base, with 9 bases separating them. The data originate from a study of blood T cell repertoires in COVID-19. Whole-study context: Acute-phase and convalescent COVID-19 samples originated in the United States, Italy and Spain. T cells, B-cell-depleted T cells, or PBMCs supplied cDNA or gDNA.

Source material: peripheral blood. The J gene is TRBJ1-1, the V gene TRBV4-3; D may be TRBD1 (6 bases). The receptor was isolated from a man at least 80 years old with acute or convalescent COVID-19. This chain's CDR3 is CASSQEWTANTEAFF. DNA of the CDR3: TGCGCCAGCAGCCAAGAATGGACAGCGAACACTGAAGCTTTCTTT.